This T cell receptor (beta chain) came from a study of cytomegalovirus exposure and HLA in healthy donors. Study at large: Within the Caucasian-associated ancestry cluster were more than 75% of the approximately 400 genotyped donors.

This clone was recorded only once. The PCR contained 60 Vbeta and 13 Jbeta primers. Clones were read by immunoSEQ multiplex PCR, and TCRdb kept only the in-frame ones, dropping some. The data show 120,000 or so clones, around 81% seen once. Germline V gene data show CDR1 as SGHTS and CDR2 as YDEGEE. This CDR3 contains 13 residues. V lost 2 bases to trimming and J lost 4 bases; unmatched junction nucleotides: 1. The gene calls are TRBV5-8 and TRBJ1-2; TRBD1 matches at 8 bases. The sample consisted of PBMCs. This TCR came from a female donor in good health and CMV-seronegative. In DNA form, the CDR3 reads TGTGCCAGCAGCTTTGACAGGGGCTATGGCTACACCTTC. Amino acid sequence: CASSFDRGYGYTF.